This T cell receptor (beta chain) was recovered during a study of T cells in Graves' hyperthyroidism and ophthalmopathy. Study context: Peripheral blood specimens were obtained at initial diagnosis, prior to any treatment.

Study observations and caveats: Through a model of 13 V-J features, ophthalmopathy was separated from stable hyperthyroidism.

Amplification targeted TCR beta CDR3 regions from RNA transcripts. With the HTBI primer set, the TCR CDR3 went through a first round of RT-PCR. TCRdb reprocessed the multiplex PCR reads via MiXCR and lists one record per CDR3 protein. The repertoire holds 500,000 to 650,000 distinct CDR3 sequences, 15% to 20% seen once, with around 17% in the top ten. This clonotype was seen more than once but under ten times. As yet, its antigen is unknown. The CDR3 is made up of 13 amino acids. Per the germline V gene, CDR1 is SQVTM and CDR2 is ANQGSEA. Enrolled ophthalmopathy patients presented with a Clinical Activity Score of at least 3, a NOSPECS grade of at least 4, and disease duration under 3 months. Lactation, pregnancy, other autoimmune disease or uncontrolled infection led to exclusion of patients.

The clonotype comes from a woman younger than 35 with Graves' ophthalmopathy. This chain connects TRBV29-1 to TRBJ2-5; 9 nucleotides match TRBD2. Sequencing was performed on blood. The CDR3 loop reads CSGAGGPGETQYF. The DNA for the CDR3 is TGCAGTGGTGCGGGGGGGCCGGGAGAGACCCAGTACTTC.